What follows are 10 T cell receptor beta chains derived from one specimen sequenced in a study of shared clonotypes between healthy human individuals. Generated by immunoSEQ multiplex PCR, the TCRdb table keeps only in-frame clones and is missing some. Of about 470,000 clones in the sample, around 75% were seen once. Sequencing input: PBMCs. Receptors originate from a woman between 40 and 55 years old in good health. Some clones in this sample may be carry-over from other donors' samples.

As regards this clone: In the same sample, other DNA sequences code for this CDR3. The genes are TRBV9 and TRBJ2-2; perhaps TRBD1 as D (7 bases). The germline V gene encodes CDR1 SGDLS and CDR2 YYNGEE. The CDR3 runs to 14 residues. V lost 2 bases to trimming and J lost 5 bases, with 10 bases between them. The chain's CDR3 is CASSVPGGTGELFF. CDR3 DNA: TGTGCCAGCAGCGTCCCAGGGGGGACCGGGGAGCTGTTTTTT.

This clone was counted a few times. One end of the junction fails to match germline, which may point to a read error. The V call is TRBV28, the J call TRBJ1-6; D remains ambiguous. This CDR3 region has 13 residues. Germline V gene lookup returns CDR1 MDHEN and CDR2 SYDVKM. This CDR3 reads CASSTLGYSALHF. The CDR3 region has the DNA TGTGCCAGCAGTACCTTGGGATATTCAGCCCTCCACTTT.

The CDR3 sequence is CASSPLEGQGEKLFF. CDR3 DNA: TGTGCCAGTAGTCCACTGGAGGGACAGGGGGAAAAACTGTTTTTT. V is TRBV19 and J is TRBJ1-4, with 10 bases aligning to TRBD1. Per germline, CDR1 LNHDA and CDR2 SQIVND (reference sequence). The CDR3 sequence is 15 residues long. V lost 5 bases, J lost 8 bases, and 8 bases stayed unmatched.

This clone was detected a few times. This chain uses TRBV7-9 with TRBJ1-2; TRBD1 matches 7 bases. J was trimmed by 4 bases and V by 7 bases; bases with no gene match: 9. Germline assignment: CDR1 SEHNR and CDR2 FQNEAQ (reference sequence). This CDR3 is built from 14 residues. The CDR3 DNA reads as TGTGCCAGCAACCAACAGGGGCGGCTCTATGGCTACACCTTC. As protein: CASNQQGRLYGYTF.

The chain links TRBV6-5 to TRBJ1-1, with no clear D. Per germline, CDR1 MNHEY and CDR2 SVGAGI. The V end lost 11 bases, the J end lost 0 bases, and 16 bases lay between the germline ends. The CDR3 runs 14 residues. The CDR3 DNA follows: TGTGCCGTCCGCCGGGGTATCATGAACACTGAAGCTTTCTTT. Translating gives CAVRRGIMNTEAFF.

A note on this clone: The sample contains more than one DNA sequence encoding this CDR3. The chain recombines TRBV5-1 with TRBJ2-5; TRBD2 agrees at 11 bases. There are 14 residues in the CDR3. The germline CDR1 and CDR2 sequences are SGHRS and YFSETQ. Trimming cost V 1 base and J 5 bases; bases outside gene matches: 1. The CDR3 loop reads CASSLRTSGETQYF. The CDR3 region has the DNA TGCGCCAGCAGCTTGAGGACTAGCGGGGAGACCCAGTACTTC.

This clone was recorded only once. One base away lies a much larger clone, so this may be a sequencing read error. This chain joins TRBV5-1 and TRBJ1-1; D is ambiguous. The CDR3 length is 13 residues. Germline CDR1 reads SGHRS; CDR2 reads YFSETQ. Trimming shortened V by 0 bases and J by 0 bases, and 3 bases separated the two germline ends. The CDR3 DNA sequence: TGCGCCAGCAGCTTGGAGATGAACACTGAAGCTTTCTTT. Translating it yields CASSLEMNTEAFF.

This clone has only a few counts. The chain carries TRBV5-1 and TRBJ2-5; D call uncertain. V was trimmed by 0 bases and J by 2 bases, leaving 11 bases between them. This CDR3 is built from 15 residues. The germline CDR1 and CDR2 sequences are SGHRS and YFSETQ. This CDR3 reads CASSLGQVGQETQYF. The CDR3 bases are TGCGCCAGCAGCTTGGGGCAGGTGGGGCAAGAGACCCAGTACTTC.

The chain is built from TRBV7-8 and TRBJ2-6; 7 bases agree with TRBD2. After removal of 2 bases from V and 0 bases from J, the junction contained 7 bases not matched to a gene. The CDR3 is made up of 18 amino acids. Germline values: CDR1 SGHVS, CDR2 FQNEAQ. The CDR3 DNA sequence: TGTGCCAGCAGCTTAAGGGGAGGGAGAAGCTCTGGGGCCAACGTCCTGACTTTC. Translation gives CASSLRGGRSSGANVLTF.

This clone showed up just once. The chain recombines TRBV28 with TRBJ2-5; no clear D. The DNA matches TRBJ2-7 better at its end, which makes the J call doubtful. The CDR3 is 14 amino acids. CDR1 MDHEN and CDR2 SYDVKM come from the germline V gene. CDR3 region: CASNHPGGTYEQYF. The CDR3 DNA follows: TGTGCCAGCAACCACCCTGGCGGCACCTACGAGCAGTACTTC.